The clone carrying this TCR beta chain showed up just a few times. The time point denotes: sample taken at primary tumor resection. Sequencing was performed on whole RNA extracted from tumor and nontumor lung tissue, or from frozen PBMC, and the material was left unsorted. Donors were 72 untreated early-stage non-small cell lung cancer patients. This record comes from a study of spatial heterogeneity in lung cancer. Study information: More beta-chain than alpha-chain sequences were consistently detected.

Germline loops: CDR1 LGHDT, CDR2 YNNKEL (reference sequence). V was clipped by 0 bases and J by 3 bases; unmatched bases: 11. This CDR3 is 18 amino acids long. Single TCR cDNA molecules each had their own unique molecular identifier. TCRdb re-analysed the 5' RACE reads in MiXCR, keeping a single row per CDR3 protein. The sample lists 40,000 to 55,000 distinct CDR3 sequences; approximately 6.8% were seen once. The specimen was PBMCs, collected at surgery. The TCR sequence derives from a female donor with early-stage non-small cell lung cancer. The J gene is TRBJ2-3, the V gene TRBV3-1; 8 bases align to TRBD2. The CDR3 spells CASSQDQWWVAGTDTQYF. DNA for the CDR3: TGTGCCAGCAGCCAAGATCAGTGGTGGGTAGCGGGGACAGATACGCAGTATTTT.